What follows is one T cell receptor beta chain and its context. As yet, its antigen is unknown. The data stem from a study of identical twins. Findings and limits, study-wide: Models came in too low on out-of-frame TCR alpha sharing in monozygotic twins.

In TCRdb, the 5' RACE reads were re-called with MiXCR into one record per CDR3 protein. The sample records 1.5 million to 2 million distinct CDR3 sequences, less than 40% being singletons. The CDR3 contains 18 residues. V lost 0 bases and J lost 4; bases outside the gene matches: 7. Looked up from germline, CDR1 is MNHEY and CDR2 is SVGAGI. The TCR originated in a newborn girl in good health. The chain joins TRBV6-5 to TRBJ2-1; TRBD2 agrees at 12 bases. Sequences were obtained from cord blood. The DNA of the CDR3 is TGTGCCAGCAGTTACTCGTCGGCGGGACTAGCGGGTTACAATGAGCAGTTCTTC. Translating gives CASSYSSAGLAGYNEQFF.